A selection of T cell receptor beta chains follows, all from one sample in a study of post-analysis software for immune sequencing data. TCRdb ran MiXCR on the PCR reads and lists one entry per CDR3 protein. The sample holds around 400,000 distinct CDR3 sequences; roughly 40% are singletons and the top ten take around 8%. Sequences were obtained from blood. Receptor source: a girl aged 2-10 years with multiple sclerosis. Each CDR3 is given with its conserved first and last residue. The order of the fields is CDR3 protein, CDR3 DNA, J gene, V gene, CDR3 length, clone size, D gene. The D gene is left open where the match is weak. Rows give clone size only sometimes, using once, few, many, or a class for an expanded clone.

CDR3aa: CAISEDTFTDTQYF; CDR3nt: TGTGCCATCAGTGAGGACACCTTCACAGATACGCAGTATTTT; j_gene: TRBJ2-3; v_gene: TRBV10-3; len: 14; abundance: few; d_gene: -
CDR3aa: CASSPTGISLRGYTF; CDR3nt: TGTGCCAGCAGCCCCACAGGGATCTCATTAAGAGGCTACACCTTC; j_gene: TRBJ1-2; v_gene: TRBV2; len: 15; abundance: -; d_gene: -
CDR3aa: CASSPVGETQYF; CDR3nt: TGTGCCAGCAGCCCGGTGGGAGAGACCCAGTACTTC; j_gene: TRBJ2-5; v_gene: TRBV6-2/TRBV6-3; len: 12; abundance: -; d_gene: -
CDR3aa: CASSAGTLYTDTQYF; CDR3nt: TGTGCCAGCAGTGCTGGGACACTATACACAGATACGCAGTATTTT; j_gene: TRBJ2-3; v_gene: TRBV28; len: 15; abundance: few; d_gene: -
CDR3aa: CSARELKGASNQPQHF; CDR3nt: TGCAGTGCTAGAGAGCTCAAGGGGGCTAGCAATCAGCCCCAGCATTTT; j_gene: TRBJ1-5; v_gene: TRBV20-1; len: 16; abundance: few; d_gene: TRBD1
CDR3aa: CASSLRKGVGSGYTF; CDR3nt: TGCGCCAGCAGCTTGCGAAAGGGGGTAGGAAGCGGCTACACCTTC; j_gene: TRBJ1-2; v_gene: TRBV5-1; len: 15; abundance: -; d_gene: -
CDR3aa: CSARSYVKGDKEAFF; CDR3nt: TGCAGTGCTAGATCATATGTTAAGGGGGATAAGGAAGCTTTCTTT; j_gene: TRBJ1-1; v_gene: TRBV20-1; len: 15; abundance: once; d_gene: -
CDR3aa: CASQGAGYGYTF; CDR3nt: TGTGCCAGTCAGGGGGCGGGCTATGGCTACACCTTC; j_gene: TRBJ1-2; v_gene: TRBV28; len: 12; abundance: -; d_gene: TRBD1
CDR3aa: CASSLAGWGNQETQYF; CDR3nt: TGTGCCAGCAGCTTAGCCGGCTGGGGGAATCAAGAGACCCAGTACTTC; j_gene: TRBJ2-5; v_gene: TRBV7-9; len: 16; abundance: few; d_gene: -
CDR3aa: CASSLRRDSNSPLHF; CDR3nt: TGTGCCAGCAGCTTAAGACGGGACAGTAATTCACCCCTCCACTTT; j_gene: TRBJ1-6; v_gene: TRBV7-3; len: 15; abundance: -; d_gene: TRBD1
CDR3aa: CASSLSSGGSWNEQFF; CDR3nt: TGTGCCAGCAGTTTATCGAGCGGGGGGAGCTGGAATGAGCAGTTCTTC; j_gene: TRBJ2-1; v_gene: TRBV27; len: 16; abundance: -; d_gene: TRBD2
CDR3aa: CASGTGGPIYNSPLHF; CDR3nt: TGTGCCAGCGGGACAGGGGGGCCCATATATAATTCACCCCTCCACTTT; j_gene: TRBJ1-6; v_gene: TRBV28; len: 16; abundance: -; d_gene: TRBD1
CDR3aa: CASSTQSKRGPSGETQYF; CDR3nt: TGTGCCAGCAGCACCCAATCGAAGCGGGGTCCCTCCGGGGAGACCCAGTACTTC; j_gene: TRBJ2-5; v_gene: TRBV9; len: 18; abundance: few; d_gene: TRBD2
CDR3aa: CASGTGDSVWTQYF; CDR3nt: TGCGCCAGCGGTACAGGGGACAGTGTGTGGACGCAGTACTTC; j_gene: TRBJ2-7; v_gene: TRBV5-1; len: 14; abundance: -; d_gene: TRBD1
CDR3aa: CASSLWTGEDYGYTF; CDR3nt: TGTGCCAGCAGCCTCTGGACAGGGGAAGACTATGGCTACACCTTC; j_gene: TRBJ1-2; v_gene: TRBV7-9; len: 15; abundance: few; d_gene: TRBD1
CDR3aa: CASSKDRGIYEQYF; CDR3nt: TGTGCCAGCAGTAAGGACAGGGGTATCTACGAGCAGTACTTC; j_gene: TRBJ2-7; v_gene: TRBV2; len: 14; abundance: -; d_gene: TRBD1
CDR3aa: CSATGQGNDHYGYTF; CDR3nt: TGCAGTGCTACCGGACAGGGGAATGATCACTATGGCTACACCTTC; j_gene: TRBJ1-2; v_gene: TRBV20-1; len: 15; abundance: -; d_gene: TRBD1
CDR3aa: CAISEQDWPSEQYF; CDR3nt: TGTGCCATCAGTGAACAGGACTGGCCCTCCGAGCAGTACTTC; j_gene: TRBJ2-7; v_gene: TRBV10-3; len: 14; abundance: few; d_gene: -
CDR3aa: CASSPTDRLSSYNEQFF; CDR3nt: TGTGCCAGCAGCCCAACGGACAGGCTGAGCTCCTACAATGAGCAGTTCTTC; j_gene: TRBJ2-1; v_gene: TRBV9; len: 17; abundance: -; d_gene: TRBD1
CDR3aa: CASSLRGLTTDTQYF; CDR3nt: TGCGCCAGCAGCTTGCGGGGGCTCACCACAGATACGCAGTATTTT; j_gene: TRBJ2-3; v_gene: TRBV5-1; len: 15; abundance: -; d_gene: -
CDR3aa: CASSISGRRPFTDTQYF; CDR3nt: TGTGCCAGCAGCATCTCGGGACGGCGTCCCTTCACAGATACGCAGTATTTT; j_gene: TRBJ2-3; v_gene: TRBV7-2; len: 17; abundance: few; d_gene: -
CDR3aa: CASSLTNYGYTF; CDR3nt: TGTGCCAGCAGCTTAACTAACTATGGCTACACCTTC; j_gene: TRBJ1-2; v_gene: TRBV12-3/TRBV12-4; len: 12; abundance: few; d_gene: -
CDR3aa: CASSPQGRTNEKLFF; CDR3nt: TGTGCCAGCAGTCCCCAGGGCAGAACTAATGAAAAACTGTTTTTT; j_gene: TRBJ1-4; v_gene: TRBV6-6; len: 15; abundance: -; d_gene: -
CDR3aa: CATSDHNLAGISNEQFF; CDR3nt: TGTGCCACCAGTGACCATAACCTAGCGGGGATTTCCAATGAGCAGTTCTTC; j_gene: TRBJ2-1; v_gene: TRBV24-1; len: 17; abundance: few; d_gene: TRBD2
CDR3aa: CASSPWGATNEKLFF; CDR3nt: TGCGCCAGCAGCCCCTGGGGGGCAACTAATGAAAAACTGTTTTTT; j_gene: TRBJ1-4; v_gene: TRBV5-1; len: 15; abundance: -; d_gene: -
CDR3aa: CSVEGPSGDTDTQYF; CDR3nt: TGCAGCGTTGAAGGCCCAAGCGGAGACACAGATACGCAGTATTTT; j_gene: TRBJ2-3; v_gene: TRBV29-1; len: 15; abundance: -; d_gene: -
CDR3aa: CAISEVGTGEYEQYF; CDR3nt: TGTGCCATCAGTGAGGTTGGGACAGGGGAGTACGAGCAGTACTTC; j_gene: TRBJ2-7; v_gene: TRBV10-3; len: 15; abundance: -; d_gene: TRBD1
CDR3aa: CASSRRTAFSYEQYF; CDR3nt: TGTGCCAGCAGTCGGAGGACAGCGTTCTCCTACGAGCAGTACTTC; j_gene: TRBJ2-7; v_gene: TRBV12-3/TRBV12-4; len: 15; abundance: -; d_gene: -
CDR3aa: CASSATSGFNLGQYF; CDR3nt: TGTGCCAGCAGTGCCACTAGCGGGTTTAATTTGGGCCAGTACTTC; j_gene: TRBJ2-5; v_gene: TRBV6-5; len: 15; abundance: few; d_gene: TRBD2
CDR3aa: CSASLVQETQYF; CDR3nt: TGCAGTGCTAGTTTAGTACAAGAGACCCAGTACTTC; j_gene: TRBJ2-5; v_gene: TRBV20-1; len: 12; abundance: -; d_gene: -
CDR3aa: CASSPGTVLYERYF; CDR3nt: TGTGCCAGCAGCCCCGGGACAGTCCTCTACGAGCGGTACTTC; j_gene: TRBJ2-7; v_gene: TRBV7-9; len: 14; abundance: -; d_gene: TRBD1
CDR3aa: CASSYWGDQETQYF; CDR3nt: TGTGCCAGCAGTTACTGGGGGGACCAAGAGACCCAGTACTTC; j_gene: TRBJ2-5; v_gene: TRBV6-5; len: 14; abundance: -; d_gene: -
CDR3aa: CASRDSPTGNEQFF; CDR3nt: TGTGCCAGCCGGGACTCCCCGACTGGCAATGAGCAGTTCTTC; j_gene: TRBJ2-1; v_gene: TRBV10-3; len: 14; abundance: few; d_gene: -
CDR3aa: CSASPAGVFHEQFF; CDR3nt: TGCAGTGCTAGTCCTGCGGGAGTTTTCCATGAGCAGTTCTTC; j_gene: TRBJ2-1; v_gene: TRBV20-1; len: 14; abundance: -; d_gene: TRBD2
CDR3aa: CASSLYPPLAGVDTQYF; CDR3nt: TGTGCCAGCAGCCTCTACCCACCACTAGCGGGGGTAGATACGCAGTATTTT; j_gene: TRBJ2-3; v_gene: TRBV13; len: 17; abundance: -; d_gene: TRBD2
CDR3aa: CASSLLTSGGDNEQFF; CDR3nt: TGCGCCAGCAGCCTCCTGACTAGCGGGGGAGACAATGAGCAGTTCTTC; j_gene: TRBJ2-1; v_gene: TRBV4-1; len: 16; abundance: few; d_gene: TRBD2
CDR3aa: CASSQVEGQGYEQYF; CDR3nt: TGCGCCAGCAGCCAAGTAGAGGGACAGGGATACGAGCAGTACTTC; j_gene: TRBJ2-7; v_gene: TRBV4-1; len: 15; abundance: few; d_gene: TRBD1
CDR3aa: CASSLRGFGEQYF; CDR3nt: TGTGCCAGCAGCCTCAGGGGTTTCGGCGAGCAGTACTTC; j_gene: TRBJ2-7; v_gene: TRBV28; len: 13; abundance: once; d_gene: -
CDR3aa: CASSLRLSSHNEQFF; CDR3nt: TGTGCCAGCAGCCTTAGACTAAGCAGCCACAATGAGCAGTTCTTC; j_gene: TRBJ2-1; v_gene: TRBV7-2; len: 15; abundance: -; d_gene: -
CDR3aa: CASSFSGLAYNEQFF; CDR3nt: TGTGCCAGCAGCTTTTCGGGACTAGCGTACAATGAGCAGTTCTTC; j_gene: TRBJ2-1; v_gene: TRBV11-2; len: 15; abundance: -; d_gene: TRBD2
CDR3aa: CASSARLAGLSYEQYF; CDR3nt: TGCGCCAGCAGCGCCAGACTAGCGGGGCTTTCCTACGAGCAGTACTTC; j_gene: TRBJ2-7; v_gene: TRBV5-1; len: 16; abundance: few; d_gene: TRBD2
CDR3aa: CASSLVLGAYGYTF; CDR3nt: TGCGCCAGCAGCTTGGTTCTAGGAGCGTATGGCTACACCTTC; j_gene: TRBJ1-2; v_gene: TRBV5-1; len: 14; abundance: -; d_gene: -
CDR3aa: CASSYSKGGEETQYF; CDR3nt: TGTGCCAGCAGTTACTCGAAGGGGGGAGAAGAGACCCAGTACTTC; j_gene: TRBJ2-5; v_gene: TRBV6-6; len: 15; abundance: once; d_gene: -
CDR3aa: CASSERIAGPLLYEQYF; CDR3nt: TGTGCCAGCAGTGAACGAATCGCAGGGCCCCTTCTCTACGAGCAGTACTTC; j_gene: TRBJ2-7; v_gene: TRBV25-1; len: 17; abundance: -; d_gene: -
CDR3aa: CASSLERLGTGSNNEQFF; CDR3nt: TGTGCCAGCAGCTTAGAACGACTGGGAACAGGGTCGAACAATGAGCAGTTCTTC; j_gene: TRBJ2-1; v_gene: TRBV7-9; len: 18; abundance: -; d_gene: -
CDR3aa: CASSYQTDHTEAFF; CDR3nt: TGTGCCAGCAGTTACCAGACAGATCACACTGAAGCTTTCTTT; j_gene: TRBJ1-1; v_gene: TRBV6-5; len: 14; abundance: few; d_gene: -
CDR3aa: CATSDFVSSGGSNEQFF; CDR3nt: TGTGCCACCAGTGATTTTGTCTCTAGCGGGGGCTCAAATGAGCAGTTCTTC; j_gene: TRBJ2-1; v_gene: TRBV24-1; len: 17; abundance: -; d_gene: TRBD2
CDR3aa: CASSLTAYYGYTF; CDR3nt: TGTGCCAGCAGCTTAACGGCGTACTATGGCTACACCTTC; j_gene: TRBJ1-2; v_gene: TRBV7-8; len: 13; abundance: few; d_gene: -
CDR3aa: CASSNRSNPPLSGANVLTF; CDR3nt: TGTGCCAGCAGCAATAGGTCAAATCCCCCTCTCTCTGGGGCCAACGTCCTGACTTTC; j_gene: TRBJ2-6; v_gene: TRBV21-1; len: 19; abundance: few; d_gene: -
CDR3aa: CASSPGQRSQPQHF; CDR3nt: TGTGCCAGCTCACCTGGGCAGAGGAGTCAGCCCCAGCATTTT; j_gene: TRBJ1-5; v_gene: TRBV18; len: 14; abundance: -; d_gene: -